This TCR beta chain was recorded in a study of blood T cell repertoires in COVID-19. TCRdb's table, derived via immunoSEQ multiplex PCR, lists solely in-frame clones and lacks some. Of around 390,000 clones detected, approximately 87% appear once; the ten largest clones hold approximately 9.3%. The germline CDR1 and CDR2 sequences are SGHTA and FQGNSA. The CDR3 length is 16 residues. With V trimmed by 1 base and J by 2 bases, 5 bases remained unmatched. Participants' own reports of clinical history determined their cohort assignment. The sequence derives from a woman in her forties or fifties who had recovered from COVID-19. This rearrangement joins TRBV7-2 to TRBJ1-3; 7 bases line up with TRBD1. Sequencing was performed on PBMCs or T cells enriched from blood (not recorded which). CDR3 nucleotide sequence: TGTGCCAGCAGCTTAGGGCCCACAGGGGCTGGAAACACCATATATTTT. Its translation is CASSLGPTGAGNTIYF.